This TCR beta chain appears in the sequencing data of a study of neoadjuvant anti-PD-1 for oral cavity cancer. Across the whole study: Patients without progression received a fourth nivolumab dose around day 43, then surgical resection on days 50-56.

PBMC libraries mostly used approximately 500 ng of input genomic DNA, with six replicates per sample. Sequenced by immunoSEQ multiplex PCR; TCRdb stores in-frame clones only, minus some. The sample lists roughly 13,000 clones, 60% to 70% occurring once. The sample consisted of PBMCs, taken before nivolumab (anti-PD-1) treatment. The sequence came from a person aged 40 to 85 with oral cavity squamous cell carcinoma.

CDR3 coding DNA: TGTGCCAGCAGCTTGTGGCAGGGGCGGCAGACCCAGTACTTC. Its translation is CASSLWQGRQTQYF. The rearrangement joins TRBV5-6 to TRBJ2-5, with D possibly TRBD1 on 6 matching bases. Trimming stripped 1 base from V and 6 bases from J, with 13 bases between. This CDR3 has 14 amino acids. Germline V gene lookup returns CDR1 SGHDT and CDR2 YYEEEE.